The 4 T cell receptor beta chains below all came from one sample that was sequenced in a study of T-cell reconstitution after alpha-beta-depleted transplantation in children (TCRdb year 2016). Interpreted using the paper, the treatment or condition label stands for: allogeneic hematopoietic cell transplantation with graft depleted of TCRalphabeta T cells and CD19 B cells. Receptor amplification or capture employed PCR. Sequenced on an Illumina HiSeq 2500. To normalize quantification of the TCRbeta repertoire, the TCR libraries were built with molecular barcoding that relied on unique molecular identifiers. TCRdb applied fastp at Q25 and MiXCR to the public reads, then kept only in-frame beta chains. Each entry is one CDR3 protein sequence, shown with its most common DNA and genes. Across this sample there are approximately 1,000,000 distinct CDR3 sequences, with roughly 29% seen only once. The ten biggest clones cover about 28% of the sample.

The material sequenced was PBMCs, mostly from graft donor cells, taken 360 days after TCRalphabeta/CD19-depleted stem cell transplant. The source is a boy younger than two who had a stem cell transplant for SCID, so the T cells may come from the graft donor.

Only a few counts were recorded for this clonotype. The chain combines TRBV7-9 with TRBJ2-7; possible D gene TRBD1, 5 bases. The germline gives CDR1 SEHNR, CDR2 FQNEAQ (reference sequence). The V gene lost 3 bases and the J gene lost 7 bases, with 16 bases spanning the gap. This CDR3 has 14 amino acids. DNA for the CDR3: TGTGCCAGCAGCTTGTCCAGGGTTCTGTGGGAGCAGTACTTC. Encoded protein: CASSLSRVLWEQYF. Combining the CDR3 with reference TRBV7-9 and TRBJ2-7 gives the whole variable domain DTGVSQNPRHKITKRGQNVTFRCDPISEHNRLYWYRQTLGQGPEFLTYFQNEAQLEKSRLLSDRFSAERPKGSFSTLEIQRTEQGDSAMYLCASSLSRVLWEQYFGPGTRLTVT.

V gene TRBV24-1 combines with J gene TRBJ2-7; TRBD1 agrees at 7 bases. The ends lost 7 bases at V and 7 bases at J; junction bases unmatched: 12. CDR1 KGHDR and CDR2 SFDVKD come from the germline V gene. CDR3 size: 14 residues. This chain's CDR3 is CATSKSRDSREQYF. CDR3 in DNA: TGTGCCACCAGCAAGTCCCGGGACAGCAGGGAGCAGTACTTC.

CDR3 sequence reads: CASSLAFQGWTGELFF. The CDR3 DNA reads TGTGCCAGCAGCTTAGCGTTTCAGGGATGGACCGGGGAGCTGTTTTTT. The chain has TRBV11-1 and TRBJ2-2, with D tentatively TRBD1 (5 bases). Trimming removed 0 bases from V and 5 bases from J, with 13 bases in between. The CDR3 loop spans 16 amino acids. The germline gives CDR1 SGHAT, CDR2 FQDESV (reference sequence).

This clonotype was seen a handful of times. The chain is built from TRBV4-3 and TRBJ2-3; 9 bases map to TRBD1. After removal of 4 bases from V and 4 bases from J, the junction contained 6 bases not matched to a gene. The CDR3 spans 15 residues. CDR1 LGHNA and CDR2 YSLEER come from the germline V gene. In DNA, the CDR3 is TGCGCCAGCAGCCTGTGGACAGGGGATGCAGATACGCAGTATTTT. Residues: CASSLWTGDADTQYF.